The clone carrying this TCR beta chain was detected a few times. Its antigen remains unidentified. Produced via immunoSEQ multiplex PCR; TCRdb's table is partial and in-frame only. The repertoire holds tens of thousands of clones, with about 76% as singletons. It was after nine to ten days of culture that CD4+ T cells were isolated. Documented for the person is a PCR-confirmed SARS-CoV-2 infection occurring between March and December 2020. Participants got two doses of BNT162b2 or mRNA-1273 vaccine. This sample is part of a study of vaccination effects on CD4 cells after COVID-19. Per the germline V gene, CDR1 is SEHNR and CDR2 is FQNEAQ (reference sequence). The CDR3 has 14 amino acids. Between the trimmed V and J ends, which lost 1 base and 5 bases, there was a span of 9 bases.

V gene TRBV7-9 combines with J gene TRBJ1-5; tentatively, D is TRBD1 (5 bases). The receptor comes from a human donor who had a prior SARS-CoV-2 infection. This material consisted of CD4+ T cells from PBMCs cultured without peptide, taken after COVID-19 vaccination. CDR3 amino acids: CASSLGAGHQPQHF. The CDR3 region has the DNA TGTGCCAGCAGCTTAGGTGCGGGGCATCAGCCCCAGCATTTT.